The entry below describes one T cell receptor beta chain. Its antigen is still unknown. The sample originates from a study of shared clonotypes between healthy human individuals. As defined, naive CD8 cells were CD45RO-negative and positively selected for CCR7, with terminally differentiated effector memory CD45RA+ cells excluded. The repertoire was sequenced with immunoSEQ multiplex PCR; TCRdb's copy has only in-frame clones and lacks some. The sample has around 2,000,000 clones, approximately 94% seen once. Study-wide results and limits: Having only a few donors restricted how much genetic and exposure-history diversity was captured. Rarefaction showed that sequencing of sorted subsets was incomplete (despite large depth). Generally, naive subsets (rather than memory subsets) showed larger estimated richness.

With 6 bases removed from V and 2 bases from J, the gap between germline ends came to 11 bases. The CDR3 is made up of 13 amino acids. The germline V gene has CDR1 SEHNR and CDR2 FQNEAQ (reference sequence). The chain is built from TRBV7-9 and TRBJ2-7; D may match TRBD1 or TRBD2 (6 bases each). Sequenced material: naive CD8+ T cells sorted from blood. This TCR was recovered from a man between 18 and 35 years old in good health. The CDR3 loop reads CASSAGHTYEQYF. In DNA, the CDR3 is TGTGCCAGCAGTGCGGGACACACCTACGAGCAGTACTTC. Variable domain in full (rest from reference TRBV7-9 and TRBJ2-7): DTGVSQNPRHKITKRGQNVTFRCDPISEHNRLYWYRQTLGQGPEFLTYFQNEAQLEKSRLLSDRFSAERPKGSFSTLEIQRTEQGDSAMYLCASSAGHTYEQYFGPGTRLTVT.